Shown below are 17 T cell receptor beta chains from a single sample sequenced in a study of technical replicates of blood from a handful of donors. The table came from immunoSEQ multiplex PCR; TCRdb's copy has only in-frame clones and leaves some out. The table has about 82,000 clones, 90% to 95% seen once. Input material: T cells isolated from PBMCs. The receptors were gathered from a human donor in good health.

This chain connects TRBV27 to TRBJ2-7, with D maybe TRBD1 (6 bases). The CDR3 extends over 14 amino acids. V lost 8 bases, J lost 5 bases, and 19 bases lay in between. CDR1 and CDR2 (germline): MNHEY, SMNVEV (reference sequence). The CDR3 DNA reads TGTGCCAGCTCCGGTCCGGGACAAATCCACGAGCAGTACTTC. It specifies CASSGPGQIHEQYF.

The chain uses TRBV5-1 and TRBJ1-4, with no clear D. Trimming took 5 bases from V and 3 from J, leaving 8 bases between them. Germline V CDR1 and CDR2: SGHRS, YFSETQ. This CDR3 region has 13 residues. The CDR3 region has the DNA TGCGCCAGCAGGATGGGAGCTAATGAAAAACTGTTTTTT. It specifies CASRMGANEKLFF.

V is TRBV2 and J is TRBJ2-7; 12 nucleotides agree with TRBD2. Germline V lookup: CDR1 SNHLY, CDR2 FYNNEI. This CDR3 spans 16 amino acids. Trimming took 3 bases from V and 1 from J; bases not matched to a gene: 4. The CDR3 region has the DNA TGTGCCAGCAGTGAGGGACTAGCGGGTGTTTCCTACGAGCAGTACTTC. Its protein is CASSEGLAGVSYEQYF. Full variable domain (remainder filled in from reference TRBV2 and TRBJ2-7): EPEVTQTPSHQVTQMGQEVILRCVPISNHLYFYWYRQILGQKVEFLVSFYNNEISEKSEIFDDQFSVERPDGSNFTLKIRSTKLEDSAMYFCASSEGLAGVSYEQYFGPGTRLTVT.

This chain connects TRBV2 to TRBJ2-1, with 9 bases fitting TRBD2. Germline CDR1 and CDR2: SNHLY and FYNNEI. Germline trimming cut 7 bases from V and 1 base from J; bases unmatched to any gene: 5. CDR3 size: 15 residues. The CDR3 DNA is TGTGCCAGCAAGCCTACTAGCGGGTCCTACAATGAGCAGTTCTTC. Its protein product is CASKPTSGSYNEQFF.

The chain couples TRBV5-4 to TRBJ1-1; no clear D gene. V lost 0 bases and J 5 bases, leaving 17 bases between the germline ends. This CDR3 contains 16 residues. The germline V gene has CDR1 SGHNT and CDR2 YYREEE (reference sequence). The chain's CDR3 is CASSLDIVGEGTEAFF. The CDR3 DNA sequence: TGTGCCAGCAGCTTGGATATTGTTGGGGAGGGTACTGAAGCTTTCTTT.

The chain employs TRBV15 and TRBJ2-1; D remains ambiguous. Germline V CDR1 and CDR2: LNHNV, YYDKDF (reference sequence). The CDR3 contains 14 residues. V dropped 10 bases and J dropped 0 bases, with 13 bases sitting between them. The DNA for the CDR3 is TGTGCCAACCCTTCGTCCTACTCCTACAATGAGCAGTTCTTC. Its translation is CANPSSYSYNEQFF.

The chain employs TRBV9 and TRBJ2-7, with no clear D. CDR1 and CDR2 from the germline V gene are SGDLS and YYNGEE. This CDR3 has 15 residues. V was clipped by 0 bases and J by 4 bases, with 14 bases between them. The CDR3 DNA reads TGTGCCAGCAGCGTAGTCGGTACAGCTTCTTACGAGCAGTACTTC. This codes for CASSVVGTASYEQYF.

This clone occurred once. This chain joins TRBV9 and TRBJ2-7; D may be TRBD2 (5 bases). From germline, CDR1 is SGDLS and CDR2 YYNGEE. Trimming stripped 3 bases from V and 5 bases from J, with 9 bases between. The CDR3 totals 12 residues. The DNA for the CDR3 is TGTGCCAGCAGCGCGGGGTTCAACGAGCAGTACTTC. This sequence encodes CASSAGFNEQYF. Full variable domain (missing parts from reference TRBV9 and TRBJ2-7): DSGVTQTPKHLITATGQRVTLRCSPRSGDLSVYWYQQSLDQGLQFLIQYYNGEERAKGNILERFSAQQFPDLHSELNLSSLELGDSALYFCASSAGFNEQYFGPGTRLTVT.

This chain links TRBV7-6 with TRBJ1-4; D is possibly TRBD1 (6 bases). V lost 5 bases, J lost 7 bases, and 14 bases lay in between. The CDR3 is 14 amino acids. Germline V gives CDR1 SGHVS, CDR2 FNYEAQ. In DNA form, the CDR3 reads TGTGCCAGCAGCCAACAGGGTAGGAGTGAAAAACTGTTTTTT. Amino acids: CASSQQGRSEKLFF.

This clone was seen just once. The chain uses TRBV4-1 and TRBJ2-5; D is unresolved. V lost 1 base and J lost 2, with 8 bases in between. This CDR3 contains 14 residues. Germline CDR1 reads MGHRA; CDR2 reads YSYEKL. CDR3 sequence (DNA): TGCGCCAGCAGCCAAGTGGCCAGTCAAGAGACCCAGTACTTC. Protein product: CASSQVASQETQYF.

This chain joins TRBV15 and TRBJ1-2; 8 bases are shared with TRBD1. This CDR3 spans 17 amino acids. Germline assignment: CDR1 LNHNV and CDR2 YYDKDF (reference sequence). The J segment lost 4 bases and the V segment lost 1 base, leaving 11 bases of the junction unmatched. The CDR3 loop is CATSRGPTGGEIYGYTF. The CDR3 bases are TGTGCCACCAGCAGAGGACCAACAGGGGGGGAAATCTATGGCTACACCTTC. Full variable domain (rest looked up from reference TRBV15 and TRBJ1-2): DAMVIQNPRYQVTQFGKPVTLSCSQTLNHNVMYWYQQKSSQAPKLLFHYYDKDFNNEADTPDNFQSRRPNTSFCFLDIRSPGLGDTAMYLCATSRGPTGGEIYGYTFGSGTRLTVV.

This chain joins TRBV7-2 and TRBJ2-7; TRBD2 aligns across 16 bases. The CDR3 spans 19 residues. The V segment lost 5 bases and the J segment 1 base; nucleotides outside the gene matches: 11. The germline gives CDR1 SGHTA, CDR2 FQGNSA. CDR3 loop: CASSQPGLAGGPRSYEQYF. DNA of the CDR3: TGTGCCAGCAGCCAGCCGGGACTAGCGGGAGGGCCCAGATCCTACGAGCAGTACTTC.

This rearrangement joins TRBV27 to TRBJ2-7; 14 bases align to TRBD2. The CDR3 extends over 17 amino acids. V shed 2 bases and J 5 bases; nucleotides not matched to a gene: 8. Germline lookup yields CDR1 MNHEY and CDR2 SMNVEV (reference sequence). The chain's CDR3 is CASSLRLAGGPLNEQYF. Written as DNA, the CDR3 is TGTGCCAGCAGTTTAAGACTAGCGGGAGGGCCCCTGAACGAGCAGTACTTC.

The chain carries TRBV5-1 and TRBJ2-7; 11 bases fit TRBD1. Germline CDR1 reads SGHRS; CDR2 reads YFSETQ. Trimming took 2 bases from V and 5 from J; bases not matched to a gene: 3. This CDR3 is built from 14 residues. CDR3 in amino acids: CASSFRDRGDEQYF. The CDR3 nucleotides read TGCGCCAGCAGCTTCCGGGACAGGGGGGACGAGCAGTACTTC.

V is TRBV28 and J is TRBJ2-7; 10 nucleotides agree with TRBD1. There are 14 residues in the CDR3. The germline V gene encodes CDR1 MDHEN and CDR2 SYDVKM. V lost 7 bases to trimming and J lost 6 bases; unmatched junction nucleotides: 9. The CDR3 reads CASIAGTGVSEQYF. Here the CDR3 DNA reads TGTGCCAGCATTGCCGGGACAGGGGTTAGCGAGCAGTACTTC.

The V and J genes are TRBV21-1 and TRBJ2-7; the table's TRBD2 call for D was not verified on the DNA. TRBV21-1 is deemed a pseudogene. The CDR3 is 18 residues long. The CDR3 nucleotides read TGTGCCAGCAGCAATAGCTCGTCCTTTCTGCCGAGAATCTGCGAGCAGTACTTC. Encoded protein: CASSNSSSFLPRICEQYF.

The chain employs TRBV7-9 and TRBJ2-3, with 7 nucleotides matching TRBD2. The CDR3 is 16 amino acids. Germline CDR1 is SEHNR and CDR2 is FQNEAQ (reference sequence). The V and J ends lost 5 bases and 5 bases, in that order; junction bases with no gene match: 13. The DNA for the CDR3 is TGTGCCAGCAGCGCTCTAGGACTAGGGGAAAAAGATACGCAGTATTTT. It codes for CASSALGLGEKDTQYF.